This T cell receptor (beta chain) originates from a study of control samples from healthy donors and cancer patients. V was shortened by 5 bases and J by 1 base, with 6 bases between the two germline ends. This CDR3 spans 13 amino acids. Looked up from germline, CDR1 is SEHNR and CDR2 is FQNEAQ (reference sequence). The repertoire was sequenced with immunoSEQ multiplex PCR; TCRdb's copy has only in-frame clones and lacks some. This sample has 190,000 or so clones, with about 93% found just once. The clonotype comes from a man between 18 and 29 years old in good health. What was sequenced was blood. V usage is TRBV7-9 and J usage is TRBJ1-5; D remains unclear. CDR3 protein: CASSRTSNQPQHF. CDR3 in DNA: TGTGCCAGCAGCCGGACGAGCAATCAGCCCCAGCATTTT.